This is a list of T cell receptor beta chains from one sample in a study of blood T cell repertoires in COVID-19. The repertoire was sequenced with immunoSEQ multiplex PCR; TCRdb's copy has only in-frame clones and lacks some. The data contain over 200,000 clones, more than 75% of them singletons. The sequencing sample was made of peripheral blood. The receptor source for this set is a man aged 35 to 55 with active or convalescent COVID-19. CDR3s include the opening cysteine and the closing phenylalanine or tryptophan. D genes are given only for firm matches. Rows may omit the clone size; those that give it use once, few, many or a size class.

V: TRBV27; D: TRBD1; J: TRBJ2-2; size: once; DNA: TGTGCCAGCAGTTTATCTCGGGACAGGTCCTACACCGGGGAGCTGTTTTTT; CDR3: CASSLSRDRSYTGELFF
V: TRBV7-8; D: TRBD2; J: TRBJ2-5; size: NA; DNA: TGTGCCAGCAGCTTAACCAGGGAGGGAAAAAAGACCCAGTACTTC; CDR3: CASSLTREGKKTQYF
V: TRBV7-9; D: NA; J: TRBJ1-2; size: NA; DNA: TGTGCCAGCAGCTTAAATCGGCGGGGCTACACCTTC; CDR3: CASSLNRRGYTF
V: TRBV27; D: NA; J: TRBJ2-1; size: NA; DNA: TGTGCCAGCACCTCACTGAAAAATGAGCAGTTCTTC; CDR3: CASTSLKNEQFF
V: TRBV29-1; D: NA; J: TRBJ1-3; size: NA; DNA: TGCAGCGTGAACGGTCTTCTCGGAAACACCATATATTTT; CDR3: CSVNGLLGNTIYF
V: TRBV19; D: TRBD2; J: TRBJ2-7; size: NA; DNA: TGTGCCAGTAGCGTCGTGGGGGGGGTTAACGAGCAGTACTTC; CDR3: CASSVVGGVNEQYF
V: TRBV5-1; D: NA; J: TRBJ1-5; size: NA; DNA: TGCGCCAGCAGCCCCGGTGGGTCGGGTTATGAATCCCAGCATTTT; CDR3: CASSPGGSGYESQHF
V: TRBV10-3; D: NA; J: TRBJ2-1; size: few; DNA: TGTGCCATCAGTGCATTCCGGGACACTGAGATAAATGAGCAGTTCTTC; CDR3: CAISAFRDTEINEQFF
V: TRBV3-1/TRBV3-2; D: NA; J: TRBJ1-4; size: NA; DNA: TGTGCCAGCAGCCCGTCGCGGAGAGAAAAACTGTTTTTT; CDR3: CASSPSRREKLFF
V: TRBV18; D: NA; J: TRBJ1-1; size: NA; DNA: TGTGCCAGCTCACCGTACACCAGGAACACTGAAGCTTTCTTT; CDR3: CASSPYTRNTEAFF
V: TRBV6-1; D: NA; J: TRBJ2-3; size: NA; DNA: TGTGCCAGCAGTGAGAGTACTAGCACAGATACGCAGTATTTT; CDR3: CASSESTSTDTQYF
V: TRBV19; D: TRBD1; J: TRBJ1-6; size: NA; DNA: TGTGCCAGCCTGCGGGTCCCCGGACAGGAGAATTCACCCCTCCACTTT; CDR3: CASLRVPGQENSPLHF
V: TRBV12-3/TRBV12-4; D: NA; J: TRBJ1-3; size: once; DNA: TGTGCCAGCAGTCTCCTGTCCGGAAACACCATATATTTT; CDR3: CASSLLSGNTIYF
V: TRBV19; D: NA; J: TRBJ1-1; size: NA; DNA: TGTGCCAGTAGTCCCGGGCGGCGGGTGAACACTGAAGCTTTCTTT; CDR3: CASSPGRRVNTEAFF
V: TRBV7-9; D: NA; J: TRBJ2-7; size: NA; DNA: TGTGCCAGCAGCTTAGCACACCGTAACTACGAGCAGTACTTC; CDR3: CASSLAHRNYEQYF
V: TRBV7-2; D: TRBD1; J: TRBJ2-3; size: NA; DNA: TGTGCCAGCAGTTCACAGGGGGCTTTCACAGATACGCAGTATTTT; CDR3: CASSSQGAFTDTQYF
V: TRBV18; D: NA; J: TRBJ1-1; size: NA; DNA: TGTGCCAGCTCACCGGGCAACCTGAACACTGAAGCTTTCTTT; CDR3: CASSPGNLNTEAFF
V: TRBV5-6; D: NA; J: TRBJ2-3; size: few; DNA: TGTGCCAGCAGCTTGTTAGGCTCGGCGGCCACAGATACGCAGTATTTT; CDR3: CASSLLGSAATDTQYF
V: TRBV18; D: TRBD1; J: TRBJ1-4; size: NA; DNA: TGTGCCAGCTCAGCAGCCCCGGGACAGGGGTTCTCTAATGAAAAACTGTTTTTT; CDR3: CASSAAPGQGFSNEKLFF
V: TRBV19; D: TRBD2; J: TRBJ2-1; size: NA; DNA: TGTGCCAGTAATAGATATAGCGGGAGCTCCTACAATGAGCAGTTCTTC; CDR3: CASNRYSGSSYNEQFF
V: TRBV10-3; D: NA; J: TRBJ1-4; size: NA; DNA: TGTGCCATCAGACCCGGACAGACTAATGAAAAACTGTTTTTT; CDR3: CAIRPGQTNEKLFF
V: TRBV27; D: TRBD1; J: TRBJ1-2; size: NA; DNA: TGTGCCAGCAGTCTAGGGACAGGGTTCTATGGCTACACCTTC; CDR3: CASSLGTGFYGYTF
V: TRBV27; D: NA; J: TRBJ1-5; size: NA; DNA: TGTGCCAGCAGTGGACAGATGAGCAATCAGCCCCAGCATTTT; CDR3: CASSGQMSNQPQHF
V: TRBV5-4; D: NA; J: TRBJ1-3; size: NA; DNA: TGTGCCAGCAGCCCCGGACAGACTACTGGAAACACCATATATTTT; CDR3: CASSPGQTTGNTIYF
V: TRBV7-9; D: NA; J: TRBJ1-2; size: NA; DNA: TGTGCCAGCAGGTCGCAGGGTTCTAACTATGGCTACACCTTC; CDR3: CASRSQGSNYGYTF
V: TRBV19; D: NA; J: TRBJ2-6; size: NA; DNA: TGTGCCAGTAGTGACAGCAAGTACTCTGGGGCCAACGTCCTGACTTTC; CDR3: CASSDSKYSGANVLTF
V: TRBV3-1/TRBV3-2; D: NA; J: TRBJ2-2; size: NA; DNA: TGTGCCAGCAGCCGACGGGAAGCGGCCGGGGAGCTGTTTTTT; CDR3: CASSRREAAGELFF
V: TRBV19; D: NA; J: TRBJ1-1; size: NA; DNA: TGTGCCAGTAGTATAAACAGGAACACTGAAGCTTTCTTT; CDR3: CASSINRNTEAFF
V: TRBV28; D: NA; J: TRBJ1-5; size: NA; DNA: TGTGCCAGTGAACCGGTGGGCAGGCCCCAGCATTTT; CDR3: CASEPVGRPQHF
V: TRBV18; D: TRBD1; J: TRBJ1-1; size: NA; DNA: TGTGCCAGCTCACTGGACAGGGGGCCCACTAATGAAGCTTTCTTT; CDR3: CASSLDRGPTNEAFF
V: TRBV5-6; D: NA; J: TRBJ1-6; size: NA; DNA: TGTGCCAGCAGCCGACTAGGGGACTTGGATTCACCCCTCCACTTT; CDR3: CASSRLGDLDSPLHF
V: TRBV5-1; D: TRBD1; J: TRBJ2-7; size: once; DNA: TGCGCCAGCAGCGTGGGGACAGGGGAGTATCGCGAGCAGTACTTC; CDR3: CASSVGTGEYREQYF
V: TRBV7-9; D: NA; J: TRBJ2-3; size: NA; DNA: TGTGCCAGCAGCTTAACCGGGGAGTTTAGCACAGATACGCAGTATTTT; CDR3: CASSLTGEFSTDTQYF
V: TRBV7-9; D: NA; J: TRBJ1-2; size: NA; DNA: TGTGCCAGCAGCTTAGCAGGGACAAACAACTATGGCTACACCTTC; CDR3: CASSLAGTNNYGYTF
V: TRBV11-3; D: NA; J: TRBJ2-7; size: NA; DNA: TGTGCCAGCAGCTTGAAGCGCAAGGACGAGCAGTACTTC; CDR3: CASSLKRKDEQYF
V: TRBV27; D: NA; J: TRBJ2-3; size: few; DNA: TGTGCCAGCAGTTTTTTTGGCAACACAGATACGCAGTATTTT; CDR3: CASSFFGNTDTQYF
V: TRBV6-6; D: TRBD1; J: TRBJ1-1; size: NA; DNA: TGTGCCAGCAGTCCACAGGGGGCGTACACTGAAGCTTTCTTT; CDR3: CASSPQGAYTEAFF
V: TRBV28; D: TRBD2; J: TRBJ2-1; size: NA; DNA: TGTGCCAGCAGGTTACTAGCGGTATCCCCAATTGAGCAGTTCTTC; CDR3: CASRLLAVSPIEQFF
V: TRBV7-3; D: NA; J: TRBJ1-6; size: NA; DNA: TGTGCCAGCAGCGAGATAGGGGATGAGTCCTATAATTCACCCCTCCACTTT; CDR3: CASSEIGDESYNSPLHF
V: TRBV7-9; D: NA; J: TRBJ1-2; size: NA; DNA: TGTGCCAGCAGCTTGGGAGGAGGGCTATCCTATGGCTACACCTTC; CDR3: CASSLGGGLSYGYTF
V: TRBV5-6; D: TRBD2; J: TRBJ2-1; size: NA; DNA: TGTGCCAGCAGCAGGACTAGCGGGGTAGGGGAGCAGTTCTTC; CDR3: CASSRTSGVGEQFF
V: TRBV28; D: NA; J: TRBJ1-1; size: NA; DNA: TGTGCCAGCAGCCTCCCCGGGGGAGGGGCCACCAAGTATGAAGCTTTCTTT; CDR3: CASSLPGGGATKYEAFF
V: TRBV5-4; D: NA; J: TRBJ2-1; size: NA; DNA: TGTGCCAGCAGCTTGAGGCCGGCAGGCAGGGATGAGCAGTTCTTC; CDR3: CASSLRPAGRDEQFF
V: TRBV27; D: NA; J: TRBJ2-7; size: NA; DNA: TGTGCCCAGGGTGAGAGCGAGCAGTACTTC; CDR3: CAQGESEQYF
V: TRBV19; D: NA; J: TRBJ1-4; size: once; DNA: TGTGCCAGTAGTAAAGACTTGAATGAAAAACTGTTTTTT; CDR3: CASSKDLNEKLFF
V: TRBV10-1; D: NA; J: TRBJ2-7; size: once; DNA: TGCGCCAGCAGTGAGTCTCGGCAGGCTGGGCAGTACTTC; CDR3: CASSESRQAGQYF
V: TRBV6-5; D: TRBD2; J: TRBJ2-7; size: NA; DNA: TGTGCCAGCTTTCCGGGACTAGCGGACCCCTACGAGCAGTACTTC; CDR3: CASFPGLADPYEQYF
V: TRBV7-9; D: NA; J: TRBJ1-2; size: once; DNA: TGTGCCAGCAGCGATGACGGGTCCGCCTCCTATGGCTACACCTTC; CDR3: CASSDDGSASYGYTF